What follows are 23 T cell receptor beta chains derived from one specimen sequenced in a study of T cell changes during pregnancy in multiple sclerosis. TCRdb's copy holds only in-frame clones and misses some; the assay was immunoSEQ multiplex PCR. In the table there are around 56,000 clones, 80% to 95% of which are singletons. Sequences were derived from peripheral blood, sampled in the third trimester of pregnancy. These receptors came from a female donor in good health, enrolled as a control in a pregnancy study.

CDR3 amino acids: CASREQGSLFFYGYTF. CDR3 coding DNA: TGTGCCAGCAGAGAACAGGGTTCTCTTTTTTTCTATGGCTACACCTTC. This sequence joins TRBV28 and TRBJ1-2, with TRBD1 as a possible D gene (6 bases). The CDR3 contains 16 residues. V was trimmed by 6 bases and J by 4 bases, leaving 21 bases between them. Germline CDR1 and CDR2: MDHEN and SYDVKM.

This chain links TRBV6-1 with TRBJ2-5; 9 bases match TRBD1. This CDR3 comprises 14 residues. Germline CDR1 MNHNS, CDR2 SASEGT. Trimming removed 6 bases from V and 5 bases from J; junction bases left unmatched: 7. The CDR3 protein is CASRPGQGMETQYF. For the CDR3, the DNA is TGTGCCAGCAGACCGGGACAGGGAATGGAGACCCAGTACTTC.

This clone was seen more than once but under ten times. The chain uses TRBV29-1 and TRBJ1-1; no clear D gene. Per the germline V gene, CDR1 is SQVTM and CDR2 is ANQGSEA. This CDR3 is 12 amino acids long. Trimming cost V 1 base and J 1 base, with 4 bases left between them. CDR3 amino acids: CSVEGENTEAFF. The CDR3 region has the DNA TGCAGCGTTGAAGGAGAGAACACTGAAGCTTTCTTT.

The CDR3 DNA reads as TGTGCCAGCAGCTTAGGGGCTGGGTACACAGATACGCAGTATTTT. Its translation is CASSLGAGYTDTQYF. J is TRBJ2-3 and V is TRBV11-2; D call uncertain. V was trimmed by 1 base and J by 2 bases, leaving 10 bases between them. This CDR3 spans 15 amino acids. Germline V gene data show CDR1 as SGHAT and CDR2 as FQNNGV.

The chain recombines TRBV9 with TRBJ2-1; 7 positions agree with TRBD1. Losses at the gene ends were 3 bases for V and 1 base for J; bases not matched to a gene: 7. The CDR3 spans 16 residues. From germline, CDR1 is SGDLS and CDR2 YYNGEE. This CDR3 is CASSETGMGSYNEQFF. CDR3 nucleotides: TGTGCCAGCAGCGAGACAGGGATGGGATCCTACAATGAGCAGTTCTTC. The entire variable domain, with the rest obtained from reference TRBV9 and TRBJ2-1, is as follows: DSGVTQTPKHLITATGQRVTLRCSPRSGDLSVYWYQQSLDQGLQFLIQYYNGEERAKGNILERFSAQQFPDLHSELNLSSLELGDSALYFCASSETGMGSYNEQFFGPGTRLTVL.

Of note for this clone: An end of the junction does not agree with germline; a read error may underlie this. The V and J genes are TRBV4-1 and TRBJ1-1, with a possible D match to TRBD1 (6 bases). Germline V gene lookup returns CDR1 MGHRA and CDR2 YSYEKL. The CDR3 has 14 amino acids. CDR3 coding DNA: TGCGCCAGCCGCCAAGGACAGATGAACACTGAAGCTTTCTTT. It codes for CASRQGQMNTEAFF.

The chain recombines TRBV5-6 with TRBJ2-1; 8 bases line up with TRBD1. CDR1 and CDR2 (germline): SGHDT, YYEEEE. Trimming took 4 bases from V and 8 from J; bases not matched to a gene: 2. CDR3 length equals 12 residues. The CDR3 DNA reads as TGTGCCAGCAGCATACAGGGGGATGAGCAGTTCTTC. Translating gives CASSIQGDEQFF.

The chain has TRBV5-1 and TRBJ2-7, with D possibly TRBD1 on 6 matching bases. This CDR3 comprises 13 residues. Germline V gene lookup returns CDR1 SGHRS and CDR2 YFSETQ. The ends were cut back, 1 base at V and 2 bases at J, with 7 bases in the middle. The CDR3, as DNA: TGCGCCAGCAGCTTGTACAGGGCCTACGAGCAGTACTTC. Residues: CASSLYRAYEQYF.

The gene calls are TRBV5-5 and TRBJ2-5; 13 bases map to TRBD2. The CDR3 is 18 amino acids. The J segment lost 7 bases and the V segment lost 0 bases, leaving 12 bases of the junction unmatched. CDR1 SGHKS and CDR2 YYEKEE come from the germline V gene (reference sequence). This chain's CDR3 is CASSLVGLAGPTGWTQYF. CDR3 in DNA: TGTGCCAGCAGCTTGGTGGGACTAGCGGGACCAACAGGATGGACCCAGTACTTC.

This rearrangement joins TRBV7-8 to TRBJ2-5; 13 bases fit TRBD2. This CDR3 has 19 amino acids. Germline CDR1 reads SGHVS; CDR2 reads FQNEAQ. V dropped 1 base and J dropped 5; count of bases not matched to a gene: 13. The CDR3 DNA follows: TGTGCCAGCAGCTTAGGGGGAGGGGGACTAGCGGGACGTTTGGAGACCCAGTACTTC. Its protein product is CASSLGGGGLAGRLETQYF.

The gene calls are TRBV7-2 and TRBJ2-3; D is ambiguous. Trimming shortened V by 6 bases and J by 0 bases, and 10 bases separated the two germline ends. Looked up from germline, CDR1 is SGHTA and CDR2 is FQGNSA. This CDR3 has 14 residues. Here the CDR3 DNA reads TGTGCCAGCAGTTTCCTGACTAGCACAGATACGCAGTATTTT. It yields the protein CASSFLTSTDTQYF.

This clone turned up a few times. This chain connects TRBV4-3 to TRBJ1-4; the match to TRBD1 covers 9 bases. The germline gives CDR1 LGHNA, CDR2 YSLEER. Germline trimming cut 4 bases from V and 4 bases from J; bases unmatched to any gene: 4. This CDR3 is 15 amino acids long. In nucleotides, the CDR3 is TGCGCCAGCAGCCCCGACAGGGGGTTTAATGAAAAACTGTTTTTT. Translated: CASSPDRGFNEKLFF.

This clone was found once. The chain is built from TRBV30 and TRBJ2-7; 9 positions match TRBD1. The CDR3 sequence is 14 residues long. In germline, CDR1 is GTSNPN, CDR2 SVGIG (reference sequence). The V and J ends lost 1 base and 6 bases, in that order; junction bases with no gene match: 7. The CDR3 region has the DNA TGTGCCTGGAGTGCCGGGACAGGGTTGGGCGAGCAGTACTTC. It specifies CAWSAGTGLGEQYF.

This clone is a singleton in its sample. J is TRBJ2-3 and V is TRBV5-4, with D possibly being TRBD1 (5 bases). From germline, CDR1 is SGHNT and CDR2 YYREEE (reference sequence). This CDR3 comprises 15 residues. V gave up 0 bases and J gave up 0 bases, with 8 bases separating them. Here the CDR3 DNA reads TGTGCCAGCAGCTTGGGACAGATTAGCACAGATACGCAGTATTTT. This sequence encodes CASSLGQISTDTQYF. Full variable domain (outside the CDR3, taken from reference TRBV5-4 and TRBJ2-3): ETGVTQSPTHLIKTRGQQVTLRCSSQSGHNTVSWYQQALGQGPQFIFQYYREEENGRGNFPPRFSGLQFPNYSSELNVNALELDDSALYLCASSLGQISTDTQYFGPGTRLTVL.

In DNA, the CDR3 is TGTGCCAGCAGCCAAGCGCTCCTAGAGGGCGAGCAGTACTTC. It yields the protein CASSQALLEGEQYF. The chain has TRBV11-3 and TRBJ2-7; D is possibly TRBD2 (5 bases). The V gene lost 5 bases and the J gene lost 6 bases, with 17 bases spanning the gap. There are 14 residues in the CDR3. Germline loops: CDR1 SGHNT, CDR2 YENEEA.

V and J are TRBV12-5 and TRBJ1-5, with D possibly TRBD1 on 5 matching bases. The CDR3 loop spans 14 amino acids. Germline V gene data show CDR1 as LGHNT and CDR2 as FRNRAP. V lost 1 base to trimming and J lost 5 bases, with 9 bases between them. Written as DNA, the CDR3 is TGTGCTAGTGGTTTGGATGGGGGGTATCAGCCCCAGCATTTT. It codes for CASGLDGGYQPQHF.

The rearrangement links TRBV7-6 to TRBJ1-3; weak D call: TRBD1 (5 bases). There are 13 residues in the CDR3. From germline, CDR1 is SGHVS and CDR2 FNYEAQ. Between the trimmed V and J ends, which lost 1 base and 5 bases, there was a span of 6 bases. CDR3 in DNA: TGTGCCAGCAGCTTAGAGGGGAGAAACACCATATATTTT. Encoded protein: CASSLEGRNTIYF.

The chain couples TRBV9 to TRBJ2-2, with D possibly matching TRBD2 (6 bases). Looked up from germline, CDR1 is SGDLS and CDR2 is YYNGEE. This CDR3 region has 16 residues. The V end was cut by 4 bases, the J end by 2 bases, with 15 bases between. Here the CDR3 reads CASSTRDSVNTGELFF. As DNA, the CDR3 is TGTGCCAGCAGCACCCGGGACTCAGTCAACACCGGGGAGCTGTTTTTT.

This sequence joins TRBV6-5 and TRBJ1-5; D not certain. Per germline, CDR1 MNHEY and CDR2 SVGAGI. Trimming pared 4 bases from V and 0 bases from J, leaving 13 bases between. The CDR3 totals 16 residues. CDR3 DNA sequence: TGTGCCAGCAGTTCCTCATTCACAACTAGCAATCAGCCCCAGCATTTT. It specifies CASSSSFTTSNQPQHF.

J is TRBJ1-1 and V is TRBV11-2, with D possibly TRBD1 on 5 matching bases. The CDR3 spans 14 residues. Germline CDR1 and CDR2: SGHAT and FQNNGV. V lost 1 base and J 12 bases, leaving 18 bases between the germline ends. CDR3 sequence: CASSLVREAFGTFF. The DNA of the CDR3 is TGTGCCAGCAGCTTAGTCAGGGAGGCGTTTGGGACTTTCTTT.

In DNA, the CDR3 is TGTGCCAGCAGCTTAGTTGCGGGGGGGCCGGGAGATACGCAGTATTTT. As protein: CASSLVAGGPGDTQYF. The chain joins TRBV7-2 to TRBJ2-3, with 9 bases matching TRBD2. CDR3 length: 16 residues. V lost 1 base, J lost 5 bases, and 7 bases stayed unmatched. The V gene's germline CDR1 is SGHTA and CDR2 FQGNSA.

This chain links TRBV10-3 with TRBJ2-5; D not certain. This CDR3 is built from 13 residues. The germline V and J ends were trimmed by 3 bases and 8 bases, with 13 bases remaining between them. CDR1 is ENHRY and CDR2 is SYGVKD in the germline V gene. CDR3 sequence reads: CAISDYSRSTQYF. CDR3 nucleotides: TGTGCCATCAGTGATTATTCTCGGAGCACCCAGTACTTC.

V usage is TRBV28 and J usage is TRBJ2-7, with 9 bases aligning to TRBD2. Per the germline V gene, CDR1 is MDHEN and CDR2 is SYDVKM. V was pared by 3 bases and J by 10 bases, with 16 bases of the junction left unmatched. This CDR3 comprises 16 residues. The CDR3 region is CASSLSTSGRRAIQYF. The CDR3, as DNA: TGTGCCAGCAGTTTGTCGACTAGCGGCCGACGGGCCATACAGTACTTC.